These T cell receptor beta chains were read from a single sample in a study of blood T cell repertoires in COVID-19. Assay used: immunoSEQ multiplex PCR; TCRdb lists only in-frame clones, some missing. There are roughly 80,000 clones in the sample; roughly 80% occur only once, and more than 15% lies in the top ten. Source material: peripheral blood. These receptors were taken from a woman aged 60-70 years with acute or convalescent COVID-19. Each CDR3 is given with its conserved first and last residue. Each record gives: J gene, V gene, clone size, D gene, CDR3 protein, CDR3 DNA. D genes are given only for firm matches. The size entry is marked missing in some rows and otherwise reads once, few, many or a size class.

TRBJ2-1	TRBV9	.	.	CASSVISQGLPEQFF	TGTGCCAGCAGCGTAATAAGCCAGGGGTTACCTGAGCAGTTCTTC
TRBJ2-1	TRBV2	.	.	CASRELGANEQFF	TGTGCCAGCCGTGAACTAGGGGCCAATGAGCAGTTCTTC
TRBJ1-2	TRBV7-2	.	TRBD1	CASGTDFTDGYTF	TGTGCCAGCGGGACAGACTTTACCGATGGCTACACCTTC
TRBJ1-4	TRBV29-1	once	TRBD1	CSAGTGTNEKLFF	TGCAGCGCTGGGACAGGAACTAATGAAAAACTATTTTTT
TRBJ1-2	TRBV2	.	.	CASSEAGGVNYGYTF	TGTGCCAGCAGTGAAGCCGGGGGGGTAAACTATGGCTACACCTTC
TRBJ1-6	TRBV9	.	TRBD1	CASSPRQGAPNSPLHF	TGTGCCAGCAGCCCCCGACAGGGTGCCCCGAATTCACCCCTCCACTTT
TRBJ1-5	TRBV24-1	.	TRBD1	CATSDSRTGIGQPQHF	TGTGCCACCAGTGATTCCCGGACAGGGATCGGGCAGCCCCAGCATTTT
TRBJ2-5	TRBV3-1/TRBV3-2	.	.	CASSLTSRGGRETQYF	TGTGCCAGCAGCCTAACAAGCAGGGGCGGGCGAGAGACCCAGTACTTC
TRBJ2-1	TRBV30	.	.	CAWSLTGPNEQFF	TGTGCCTGGAGTTTGACAGGTCCAAATGAGCAGTTCTTC
TRBJ2-1	TRBV10-3	few	TRBD1	CAISGRQGENEQFF	TGTGCCATCAGTGGGAGACAGGGGGAGAATGAGCAGTTCTTC
TRBJ1-2	TRBV9	once	.	CASSVAPSQGSGYTF	TGTGCCAGCAGCGTAGCCCCATCACAGGGAAGCGGCTACACCTTC
TRBJ1-2	TRBV19	.	TRBD1	CASKSLSPGTGNYGYTF	TGTGCCAGTAAATCGCTCAGTCCCGGGACAGGGAACTATGGCTACACCTTC
TRBJ2-1	TRBV19	.	.	CASSIQGTFPYNEQFF	TGTGCCAGTAGTATTCAGGGCACCTTCCCCTACAATGAGCAGTTCTTC
TRBJ1-4	TRBV7-2	.	TRBD1	CASSLRTGSNEKLFF	TGTGCCAGCAGCTTACGGACAGGGAGTAATGAAAAACTGTTTTTT